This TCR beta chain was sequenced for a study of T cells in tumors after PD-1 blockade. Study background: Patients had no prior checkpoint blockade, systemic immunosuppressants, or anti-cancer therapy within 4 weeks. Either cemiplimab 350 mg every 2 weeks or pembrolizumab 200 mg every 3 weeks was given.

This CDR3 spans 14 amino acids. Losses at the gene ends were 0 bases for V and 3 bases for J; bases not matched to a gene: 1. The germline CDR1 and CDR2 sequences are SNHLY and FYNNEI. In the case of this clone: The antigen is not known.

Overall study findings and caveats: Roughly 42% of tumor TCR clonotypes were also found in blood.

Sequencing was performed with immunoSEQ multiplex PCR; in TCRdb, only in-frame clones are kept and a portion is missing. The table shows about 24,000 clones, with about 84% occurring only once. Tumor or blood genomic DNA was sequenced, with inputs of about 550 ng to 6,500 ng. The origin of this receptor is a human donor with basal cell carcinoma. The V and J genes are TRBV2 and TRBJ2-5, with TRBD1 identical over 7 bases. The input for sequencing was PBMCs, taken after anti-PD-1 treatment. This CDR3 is CASSEARGKETQYF. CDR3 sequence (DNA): TGTGCCAGCAGTGAAGCCAGGGGGAAAGAGACCCAGTACTTC.